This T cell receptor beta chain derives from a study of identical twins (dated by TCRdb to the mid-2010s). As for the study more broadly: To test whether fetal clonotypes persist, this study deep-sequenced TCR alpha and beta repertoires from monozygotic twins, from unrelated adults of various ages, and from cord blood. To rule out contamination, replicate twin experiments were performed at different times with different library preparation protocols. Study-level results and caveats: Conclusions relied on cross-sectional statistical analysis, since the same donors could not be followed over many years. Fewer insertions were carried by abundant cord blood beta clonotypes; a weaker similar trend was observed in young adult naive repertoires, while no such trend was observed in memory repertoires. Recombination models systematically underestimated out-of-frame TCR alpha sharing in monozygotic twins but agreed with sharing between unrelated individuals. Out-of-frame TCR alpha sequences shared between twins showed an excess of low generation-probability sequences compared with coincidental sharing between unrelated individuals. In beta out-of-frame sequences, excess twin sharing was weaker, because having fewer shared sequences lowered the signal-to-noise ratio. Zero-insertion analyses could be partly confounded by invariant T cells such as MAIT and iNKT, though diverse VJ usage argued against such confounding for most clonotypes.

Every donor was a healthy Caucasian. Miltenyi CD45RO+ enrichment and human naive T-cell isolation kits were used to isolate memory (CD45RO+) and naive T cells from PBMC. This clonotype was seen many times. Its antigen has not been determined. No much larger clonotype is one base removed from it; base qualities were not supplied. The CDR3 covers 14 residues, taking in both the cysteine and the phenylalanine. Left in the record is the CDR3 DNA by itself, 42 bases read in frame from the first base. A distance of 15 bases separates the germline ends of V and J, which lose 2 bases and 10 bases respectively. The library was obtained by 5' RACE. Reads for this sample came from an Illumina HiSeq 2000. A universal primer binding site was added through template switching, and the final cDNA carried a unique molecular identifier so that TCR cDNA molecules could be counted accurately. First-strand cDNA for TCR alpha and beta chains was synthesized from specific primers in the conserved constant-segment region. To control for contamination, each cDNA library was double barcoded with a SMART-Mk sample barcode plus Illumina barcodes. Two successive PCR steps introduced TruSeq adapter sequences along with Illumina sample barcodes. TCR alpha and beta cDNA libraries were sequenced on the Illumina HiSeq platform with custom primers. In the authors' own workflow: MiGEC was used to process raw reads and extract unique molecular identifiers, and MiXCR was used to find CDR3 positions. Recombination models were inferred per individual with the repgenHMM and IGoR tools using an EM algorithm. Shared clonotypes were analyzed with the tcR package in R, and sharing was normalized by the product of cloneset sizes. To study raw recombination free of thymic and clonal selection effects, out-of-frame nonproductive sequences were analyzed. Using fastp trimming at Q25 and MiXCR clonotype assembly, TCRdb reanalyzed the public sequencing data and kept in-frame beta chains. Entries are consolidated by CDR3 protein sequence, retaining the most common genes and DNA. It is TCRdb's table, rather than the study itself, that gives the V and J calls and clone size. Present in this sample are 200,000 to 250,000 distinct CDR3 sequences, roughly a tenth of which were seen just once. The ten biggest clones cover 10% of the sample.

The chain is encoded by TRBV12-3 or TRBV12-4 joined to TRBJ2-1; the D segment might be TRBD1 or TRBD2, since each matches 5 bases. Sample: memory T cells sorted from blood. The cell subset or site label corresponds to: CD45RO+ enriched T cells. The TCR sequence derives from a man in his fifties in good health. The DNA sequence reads TGTGCCAGCAGTTTACGGACTCGCAGGGAGGAGCAGTTCTTC. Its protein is CASSLRTRREEQFF.